This TCR beta chain came from a study of T cells in Graves' hyperthyroidism and ophthalmopathy (dated by TCRdb to the late 2010s). Regarding the complete study: TCR V-J signatures able to tell the groups apart were searched for in a discovery cohort of 95 to 100 patients, of whom over 40 had Graves' ophthalmopathy and about 55 had stable Graves' hyperthyroidism. Whether ophthalmopathy could be predicted prospectively was tested in an independent validation cohort made up of roughly 20 hyperthyroidism patients plus 17 patients who later progressed to ophthalmopathy. The 100 discovery patients were divided at random into training and test sets in a 7:3 ratio. In six Graves' hyperthyroidism patients, the study also compared T-cell repertoires from thyroid tissue with T-cell repertoires from blood. Once sampling was done, hyperthyroidism patients were given methimazole at a starting dose of 30 mg daily, whereas ophthalmopathy patients were given high-dose intravenous methylprednisolone. TCR Vbeta CDR3 sequencing of 140 or so peripheral blood samples (under 45 ophthalmopathy, 75 or so hyperthyroidism and roughly 17 progressor patients) is reported in the paper.

Exclusion was applied to patients with uncontrolled infections, other autoimmune diseases, pregnancy or lactation. Clinical symptoms, serum thyroxine and TRAb, thyroid ultrasound, and orbital computed tomography formed the basis for the diagnoses. Trizol reagent was used to extract total RNA, and RNA quality was then checked on an Agilent 2100 Bioanalyzer. As for this clonotype: Its antigen remains unidentified. A junction boundary mismatches the germline segment, possibly from a read error.

The TCR beta CDR3 regions were amplified from the RNA transcripts. For the first round of RT-PCR on the TCR CDR3, the HTBI primer set was used together with the Qiagen OneStep RT-PCR kit. A second multiplex PCR round built the libraries, followed by size selection and purification. Sequencing of the libraries was done on an Illumina HiSeq2000 using paired-end 100 bp reads. The study's processing was this. SOAPnuke was used to process the raw data, throwing out any read that contained adapters or uncalled bases, had a mean Phred below 15, or lacked an exact constant-primer or identifier match. High-quality paired reads were merged with COPE v1.2.5, and unique nucleotide sequences were defined as clonotypes. Clonotypes were aligned to IMGT TRBV, TRBD and TRBJ reference segments using MiTCR v1.1. Only V-J combinations with frequency above 0.0001, covering 99% to 99.2% of repertoires, were analysed. A TCS score was defined as the ratio of F50 (clonal expansion) to E x V (chaos), with BLOSUM62-based TCRdist applied between CDR3 peptides within each V-J. Welch's t-statistics and random forest reduced approximately 520 V-J features to roughly 13, which were used in a naive Bayes classifier (R e1071). Thyroid-blood repertoire similarity was quantified with the Morisita-Horn index. TCRdb reworked the public reads: Q25 trimming with fastp, MiXCR clone assembly, productive beta chains retained. Under each unique CDR3 protein, matching rows form one entry showing the most common genes and DNA. The V and J calls were determined by TCRdb, not by the authors. In all, the sample holds hundreds of thousands of distinct CDR3 sequences, and just under 45% of those were seen once. Of the sample, about 7.2% is held by the ten largest clones.

Study-level results and caveats: In validation, the model predicted progression to ophthalmopathy a median of approximately 6.6 months before onset, with about 71% sensitivity and just under 75% specificity. Blood samples also contained most of the expanded thyroid clonotypes (frequency above 0.001), which suggests that blood repertoires may reflect thyroid immune responses. Sample size was not statistically predetermined, and investigators were not blinded to group allocation. Ophthalmopathy was separated from stable hyperthyroidism by a 13 V-J signature model, with about 88% sensitivity and around 81% specificity obtained in cross-validation and 80%/75% obtained in testing.

CDR1 and CDR2, looked up from the germline V gene, are SNHLY and FYNNEI. CDR3 length: 14 amino acids, cysteine to phenylalanine. Solely the CDR3 DNA is kept, with 42 bases framed from the first base. The chain joins TRBV2 to TRBJ1-5; the D segment cannot be called with confidence. The receptor comes from an adult man with Graves' disease, either hyperthyroidism or ophthalmopathy (not recorded which). The sample comprised peripheral blood or thyroid tissue (not recorded which). The CDR3 amino acid sequence is: CASRPDTSNQPQHF. The bases are TGCGCCAGCAGACCTGACACTAGCAATCAGCCCCAGCATTTT.